The entry that follows covers one T cell receptor (beta chain) sequence. The CDR3 sequence is 14 residues long. V was pared by 2 bases and J by 3 bases, with 11 bases between. Per the germline V gene, CDR1 is SGDLS and CDR2 is YYNGEE. As originally analysed: Counts of nucleated cells, estimated from reference gene primer amplification, were obtained. Produced via immunoSEQ multiplex PCR; TCRdb's table is partial and in-frame only. V and J calls and clone size are those listed in that table; D and trimming were worked out from the DNA. The sample has tens of thousands of clones; roughly 94% are singletons. This entry is derived from a study of blood T cell repertoires in COVID-19. Whole-study context: Collection of acute and convalescent COVID-19 samples took place in the United States, Italy and Spain. The analysed material was cDNA or gDNA that came from T cells, B-cell-depleted T cells, or PBMCs.

Sequenced material: peripheral blood. The J gene is TRBJ2-5, the V gene TRBV9, with D possibly TRBD2 on 6 matching bases. The receptor's source is a human donor with active COVID-19. The donor label of this sample is uncertain. The CDR3 sequence: CASSVDPGEETQYF. CDR3 in DNA: TGTGCCAGCAGCGTGGACCCGGGGGAAGAGACCCAGTACTTC.